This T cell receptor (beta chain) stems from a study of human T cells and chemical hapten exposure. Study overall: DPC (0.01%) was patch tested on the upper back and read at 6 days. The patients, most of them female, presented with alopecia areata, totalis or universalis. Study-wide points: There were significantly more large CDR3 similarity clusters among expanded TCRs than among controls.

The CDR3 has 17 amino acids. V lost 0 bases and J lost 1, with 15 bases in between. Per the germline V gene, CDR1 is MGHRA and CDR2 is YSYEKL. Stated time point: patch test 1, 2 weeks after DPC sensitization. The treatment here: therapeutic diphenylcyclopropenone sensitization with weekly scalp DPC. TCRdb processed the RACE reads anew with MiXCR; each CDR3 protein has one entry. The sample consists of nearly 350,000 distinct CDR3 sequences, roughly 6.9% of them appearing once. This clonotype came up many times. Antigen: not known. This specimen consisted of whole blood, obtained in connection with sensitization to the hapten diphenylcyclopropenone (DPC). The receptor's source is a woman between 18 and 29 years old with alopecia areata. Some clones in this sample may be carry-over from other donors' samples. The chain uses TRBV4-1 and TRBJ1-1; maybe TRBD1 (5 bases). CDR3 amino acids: CASSQDKGSVRNTEAFF. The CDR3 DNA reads TGCGCCAGCAGCCAAGATAAGGGGTCGGTAAGGAACACTGAAGCTTTCTTT.